The T cell receptor (beta chain) described here comes from a study of OX40 agonist ivuxolimab in advanced cancers. Overall study: Those treated in dose escalation had hepatocellular carcinoma, melanoma, renal cell cancer or head and neck cancer. Checkpoint inhibitors had been given previously to around 38% of patients. General study points: At doses 0.1 to 3.0 mg/kg, CD4+ and CD8+ clones expanded.

This table comes from immunoSEQ multiplex PCR, and its TCRdb copy is limited to in-frame clones, with some not included. The data contain about 19,000 clones, approximately 78% of them singletons. Between the trimmed V and J ends, which lost 5 bases and 6 bases, there was a span of 5 bases. CDR1 MNHEY and CDR2 SVGAGI come from the germline V gene. The CDR3 has 11 residues. Comment on this clone: Its target is unknown.

The cohort excluded patients with autoimmune disease history or systemic immunosuppression. Sequences were derived from CD4+ or CD8+ T cells sorted from blood, sampled in a trial of the OX40 agonist ivuxolimab. The TCR was taken from an adult with an advanced solid tumor such as melanoma, head and neck, liver or kidney cancer. The chain couples TRBV6-5 to TRBJ1-5; D is unresolved. CDR3 loop: CASSEVQPQHF. CDR3 nucleotide sequence: TGTGCCAGCAGTGAAGTTCAGCCCCAGCATTTT.